This record concerns one TCR beta chain sequence. The CDR3 extends over 13 amino acids. V dropped 0 bases and J dropped 7 bases, with 9 bases sitting between them. Germline assignment: CDR1 MNHNS and CDR2 SASEGT. This entry is derived from a study of cytomegalovirus exposure and HLA in healthy donors. PCR employed 60 Vbeta and 13 Jbeta primers. The data were produced by immunoSEQ multiplex PCR, yet TCRdb's version contains in-frame clones alone and is incomplete. Of fewer than 250,000 clones in the sample, roughly four fifths were seen once. V gene TRBV6-1 combines with J gene TRBJ1-2; D not resolved. The source material was PBMCs. The clonotype originates from a woman aged 25 to 45 in good health and CMV-seropositive. CDR3 DNA: TGTGCCAGCAGTGAAGCGGGAGGGCGTGGCTACACCTTC. As protein: CASSEAGGRGYTF.